This T cell receptor (beta chain) was identified in a study of PD-1 blockade in classical Hodgkin lymphoma. Overall study context: Each patient was given nivolumab 3 mg/kg through a vein every 2 weeks.

With 0 bases removed from V and 3 bases from J, the gap between germline ends came to 5 bases. Germline V gene data show CDR1 as GTSNPN and CDR2 as SVGIG (reference sequence). The CDR3 spans 12 residues. The time point was: cycle 4 day 1 (C4D1), after more than 5 weeks of nivolumab. Every one of the patients relapsed after autologous stem cell transplantation (brentuximab vedotin exposure was variable). Study-level results: Newly diagnosed patients were reported to start with lower TCR diversity than healthy donors.

Data came from immunoSEQ multiplex PCR; TCRdb stores just in-frame clones and leaves some out. The repertoire holds about 41,000 clones, with around two thirds as singletons. Comment on this clone: The target antigen is unknown. The sample holds other DNA sequences that translate to the same CDR3.

This clonotype was sampled from a human donor with classical Hodgkin lymphoma. The gene calls are TRBV30 and TRBJ1-1; D remains ambiguous. The sample consisted of peripheral blood mononuclear cells (PBMCs), taken before the fourth cycle of nivolumab. The CDR3 reads CAWSVSDTEAFF. The CDR3 bases are TGTGCCTGGAGTGTTTCGGACACTGAAGCTTTCTTT.